The TCR beta chain under discussion was sequenced for a study of T cells in Graves' hyperthyroidism and ophthalmopathy (dated by TCRdb to between 2019 and 2020). Regarding the research as a whole: Peripheral blood samples were taken at initial diagnosis, before any treatment was given. In addition, the study compared T-cell repertoires in thyroid tissue and in blood from five or six Graves' hyperthyroidism patients. The 95 to 100 discovery patients were divided at random into training and test sets in a 7:3 ratio. According to the paper, TCR Vbeta CDR3 sequencing was carried out on 135 peripheral blood samples, which came from 40 to 45 ophthalmopathy, approximately 72 hyperthyroidism and about 17 progressor patients. TCR V-J signatures able to tell the groups apart were searched for in a discovery cohort of 95 to 100 patients, of whom around 42 had Graves' ophthalmopathy and 57 had stable Graves' hyperthyroidism. Once sampling was done, hyperthyroidism patients were given methimazole at a starting dose of 30 mg daily, whereas ophthalmopathy patients were given high-dose intravenous methylprednisolone. An independent validation cohort of under 20 hyperthyroidism patients and about 15 patients who later progressed to ophthalmopathy tested prospective prediction of ophthalmopathy. Points the paper makes about the study in general: In validation, the model predicted progression to ophthalmopathy with over 60% sensitivity and approximately 72% specificity, a median of 6.5 months before onset. A 13 V-J signature model separated ophthalmopathy from stable hyperthyroidism, with around 91% sensitivity and about 81% specificity in cross-validation and 80%/75% in testing. Most expanded thyroid clonotypes (frequency above 0.001) were also detected in blood, suggesting blood repertoires may reflect thyroid immune responses. Sample size was not statistically predetermined, and investigators were not blinded to group allocation.

From the cysteine up to the phenylalanine, the CDR3 has a length of 16 residues. The sequence is cut down to CDR3 DNA, 48 bases in frame from base 1. As encoded in the germline V gene, CDR1 is SGDLS while CDR2 is YYNGEE. Compared with germline, V lacks 3 bases and J lacks 0 bases; bases without a gene match: 5. The TCR beta CDR3 regions were amplified from the RNA transcripts. For the first round of RT-PCR on the TCR CDR3, the HTBI primer set was used together with the Qiagen OneStep RT-PCR kit. Libraries were constructed in a second round of multiplex PCR, after which size selection and purification were carried out. The libraries were sequenced on an Illumina HiSeq2000 using paired-end 100 bp reads. Per the original workflow: SOAPnuke was used to process the raw data, removing reads that contained adapters or uncalled bases, had a mean Phred below 15, or lacked an exact match to the constant primer or identifier. COPE v1.2.5 was used to merge the high-quality paired reads, and each unique nucleotide sequence was defined as a clonotype. MiTCR v1.1 was used to align clonotypes to the IMGT TRBV, TRBD and TRBJ reference segments. Analysis was restricted to V-J combinations with a frequency above 0.0001, which covered 98% to 99.2% of repertoires. The TCS score was defined as the ratio of F50 (clonal expansion) to E x V (chaos), calculated using BLOSUM62-based TCRdist between CDR3 peptides within each V-J. Welch's t-statistics and random forest reduced roughly 540 V-J features to 10 to 15, which were used in a naive Bayes classifier (R e1071). TCRdb ran its own pipeline on the public reads, namely fastp trimming at Q25 and MiXCR clone calling, and kept in-frame beta chains. Each entry merges the rows of one CDR3 protein and shows their most common DNA and genes. TCRdb assigned the V and J calls; the authors' analysis was not used. The sample data list roughly 330,000 distinct CDR3 sequences, and roughly 17% of these were observed just once. Around a third of the sample rests with the top ten.

Stable Graves' hyperthyroidism was defined as no progression to ophthalmopathy during 18 months of follow-up. The hyperthyroidism patients were between 18 and 65 years old and newly diagnosed, with a disease duration of less than 2 months. Exclusion was applied to patients with uncontrolled infections, other autoimmune diseases, pregnancy or lactation. Clinical symptoms, serum thyroxine and TRAb, thyroid ultrasound, and orbital computed tomography formed the basis for the diagnoses. PBMCs were isolated from 7.5 to 10 ml of fresh peripheral blood by Ficoll-Paque density gradient centrifugation. Total RNA was extracted using Trizol reagent, and RNA quality was assessed on an Agilent 2100 Bioanalyzer. About this clonotype: Its binding antigen is unknown. No much larger clonotype is one base removed from it; base qualities were not supplied.

The material sequenced was blood. The receptor's source is a man aged 25-40 years with Graves' hyperthyroidism. The V and J genes are TRBV9 and TRBJ2-2; 7 of the junction bases match TRBD1. The DNA is as follows: TGTGCCAGCAGCGACCGGGACAGAGCGAACACCGGGGAGCTGTTTTTT. Its product reads: CASSDRDRANTGELFF. Joined to the reference TRBV9 and TRBJ2-2 proteins, this CDR3 gives the full variable domain: DSGVTQTPKHLITATGQRVTLRCSPRSGDLSVYWYQQSLDQGLQFLIQYYNGEERAKGNILERFSAQQFPDLHSELNLSSLELGDSALYFCASSDRDRANTGELFFGEGSRLTVL.